Below, 26 T cell receptor beta chains from the same sample are listed, as sequenced in a study of cytomegalovirus exposure and HLA in healthy donors. 13 Jbeta primers and 60 Vbeta primers were used for the PCR. Sequencing used immunoSEQ multiplex PCR; TCRdb keeps in-frame clones, though not all of them. The data contain roughly 200,000 clones, roughly four fifths of them seen just once; the ten biggest clones take up 1.6%. Sequences were obtained from PBMCs. The origin of the receptors is a man between 45 and 60 years old in good health and CMV-seronegative.

This sequence joins TRBV5-8 and TRBJ2-1, with 9 positions matching TRBD2. The V and J ends lost 1 base and 6 bases, in that order; junction bases with no gene match: 11. The CDR3 length is 17 residues. Germline values: CDR1 SGHTS, CDR2 YDEGEE. The CDR3 is CASSLNSGGFVVNEQFF. DNA of the CDR3: TGTGCCAGCAGCTTGAACAGCGGGGGGTTTGTAGTCAATGAGCAGTTCTTC.

The gene calls are TRBV18 and TRBJ1-5; 9 nucleotides line up with TRBD1. Germline V CDR1 and CDR2: KGHSH, LQKENI. The CDR3 spans 16 residues. V lost 3 bases to trimming and J lost 2 bases; unmatched junction nucleotides: 5. In nucleotides, the CDR3 is TGTGCCAGCTCACCCGATCGGACAGGGGGCAATCAGCCCCAGCATTTT. Its translation: CASSPDRTGGNQPQHF.

The rearrangement links TRBV15 to TRBJ1-5; D is unclear. Germline CDR1 reads LNHNV; CDR2 reads YYDKDF (reference sequence). The germline V and J ends were trimmed by 4 bases and 4 bases, with 14 bases remaining between them. The CDR3 extends over 15 amino acids. The CDR3 coding sequence is TGTGCCACCAGCAAGGGAGACCTCGTAAATCAGCCCCAGCATTTT. The encoded protein is CATSKGDLVNQPQHF.

The chain uses TRBV9 and TRBJ1-4; 8 positions agree with TRBD1. The CDR3 has 15 residues. Germline CDR1 and CDR2: SGDLS and YYNGEE. Unmatched junction bases numbered 8, after V lost 4 bases and J lost 6 bases. CDR3 sequence reads: CASSSRTGNDEKLFF. Written as DNA, the CDR3 is TGTGCCAGCAGCTCAAGGACAGGGAACGATGAAAAACTGTTTTTT.

This chain connects TRBV4-1 to TRBJ2-2; D is undetermined. V shed 1 base and J shed 6 bases, with 9 bases lying between them. This CDR3 has 14 residues. Germline CDR1 MGHRA, CDR2 YSYEKL. Here the CDR3 reads CASSQVMAPGELFF. As DNA, the CDR3 is TGCGCCAGCAGCCAAGTTATGGCCCCCGGGGAGCTGTTTTTT.

Only one count was recorded for this clone. The chain has TRBV11-2 and TRBJ1-2; 10 bases align to TRBD1. V dropped 7 bases and J dropped 4; count of bases not matched to a gene: 6. Germline CDR1 is SGHAT and CDR2 is FQNNGV. The CDR3 runs 14 residues. The CDR3 bases are TGTGCCAGCAACATCCGGGACAGGGGCTATGGCTACACCTTC. This sequence encodes CASNIRDRGYGYTF.

The rearrangement uses TRBV6-5 and TRBJ1-1, with 8 bases identical to TRBD1. The CDR3 loop spans 16 amino acids. V trimming: 0 bases; J trimming: 0 bases; junction bases outside the gene matches: 3. Germline CDR1 and CDR2: MNHEY and SVGAGI. The DNA of the CDR3 is TGTGCCAGCAGTTACTCCGGACAGGGTATGAACACTGAAGCTTTCTTT. Protein: CASSYSGQGMNTEAFF.

This chain joins TRBV11-3 and TRBJ2-3; 14 positions agree with TRBD2. V lost 5 bases to trimming and J lost 5 bases; unmatched junction nucleotides: 6. The CDR3 loop spans 16 amino acids. Per the germline V gene, CDR1 is SGHNT and CDR2 is YENEEA. In nucleotides, the CDR3 is TGTGCCAGCAGCGAAAGGACTAGCGGGGGGCGAGATACGCAGTATTTT. Translated: CASSERTSGGRDTQYF.

The chain recombines TRBV19 with TRBJ2-7, with 10 bases fitting TRBD2. The trim removed 1 base at V and 6 bases at J, leaving 6 bases unmatched. The CDR3 contains 15 residues. Germline V gene sequence: CDR1 LNHDA, CDR2 SQIVND (reference sequence). The CDR3 loop is CASSIGLAGDVEQYF. The CDR3 DNA follows: TGTGCCAGTAGTATAGGGCTAGCGGGAGACGTCGAGCAGTACTTC.

Turning to this clone: At one end, the junction sequence differs from germline, possibly due to a read error. The rearrangement links TRBV2 to TRBJ2-7; a weak D match, TRBD1 (5 bases). The CDR3 has 14 amino acids. CDR1 is SNHLY, CDR2 FYNNEI, per germline. As DNA, the CDR3 is TGTGCCAGCAGGGAAGAGGCCGCAGGGTGGGAGCAGTACTTC. Translated, it gives CASREEAAGWEQYF.

V gene TRBV5-1 combines with J gene TRBJ2-1; no clear D. The CDR3 totals 14 residues. V lost 0 bases and J lost 0, with 4 bases in between. Per germline, CDR1 SGHRS and CDR2 YFSETQ. The CDR3 bases are TGCGCCAGCAGCTTGGCGTCCTCCTACAATGAGCAGTTCTTC. Its protein is CASSLASSYNEQFF. The full variable domain, completed using reference TRBV5-1 and TRBJ2-1, is KAGVTQTPRYLIKTRGQQVTLSCSPISGHRSVSWYQQTPGQGLQFLFEYFSETQRNKGNFPGRFSGRQFSNSRSEMNVSTLELGDSALYLCASSLASSYNEQFFGPGTRLTVL.

This clone was seen more than once but under ten times. V usage is TRBV28 and J usage is TRBJ1-2; 7 nucleotides align to TRBD1. Germline V gene lookup returns CDR1 MDHEN and CDR2 SYDVKM. There are 15 residues in the CDR3. Losses at the gene ends were 5 bases for V and 0 bases for J; bases not matched to a gene: 6. In DNA, the CDR3 is TGTGCCAGCAGTCCCTGGACAGGCTCTAACTATGGCTACACCTTC. Translated, it gives CASSPWTGSNYGYTF.

Only one count was recorded for this clone. V usage is TRBV30 and J usage is TRBJ1-5; TRBD1 might be the D (6 bases). CDR1 and CDR2 from the germline V gene are GTSNPN and SVGIG (reference sequence). The CDR3 consists of 11 residues. V dropped 5 bases and J dropped 7 bases, with 9 bases sitting between them. CDR3 DNA: TGTGCCTGGGGACAGTTCCAGCCCCAGCATTTT. Translated, it gives CAWGQFQPQHF.

This rearrangement joins TRBV5-1 to TRBJ2-3; 7 nucleotides match TRBD2. Germline V gives CDR1 SGHRS, CDR2 YFSETQ. The CDR3 runs 17 residues. V dropped 3 bases and J dropped 8; count of bases not matched to a gene: 18. The CDR3: CASSSASGIGVQATQYF. As DNA, the CDR3 is TGCGCCAGCAGCTCAGCTAGCGGAATAGGGGTTCAGGCTACGCAGTATTTT.

The chain combines TRBV28 with TRBJ1-1; possibly TRBD1 for D (5 bases). Per the germline V gene, CDR1 is MDHEN and CDR2 is SYDVKM. V was shortened by 3 bases and J by 5 bases, with 16 bases between the two germline ends. The CDR3 length is 15 residues. For the CDR3, the DNA is TGTGCCAGCAGTTTGGAGGAAATGGGGGGAACTGAAGCTTTCTTT. Protein product: CASSLEEMGGTEAFF.

This clone was counted once. The genes are TRBV29-1 and TRBJ1-2; 9 bases align to TRBD1. Germline V CDR1 and CDR2: SQVTM, ANQGSEA. This CDR3 region has 13 residues. The trim removed 5 bases at V and 9 bases at J, leaving 10 bases unmatched. The CDR3 coding sequence is TGCAGCGTTAAACCGGGACAGGGTGATCGCTACACCTTC. It specifies CSVKPGQGDRYTF. The full variable domain, with the rest looked up from reference TRBV29-1 and TRBJ1-2, is SAVISQKPSRDICQRGTSLTIQCQVDSQVTMMFWYRQQPGQSLTLIATANQGSEATYESGFVIDKFPISRPNLTFSTLTVSNMSPEDSSIYLCSVKPGQGDRYTFGSGTRLTVV.

The chain couples TRBV28 to TRBJ2-4; tentative D call: TRBD1 (5 bases). The V end lost 3 bases, the J end lost 3 bases, and 12 bases lay between the germline ends. This CDR3 region has 15 residues. Germline values: CDR1 MDHEN, CDR2 SYDVKM. The CDR3 loop reads CASSLTQGIKNIQYF. As DNA, the CDR3 is TGTGCCAGCAGTTTGACCCAGGGTATCAAAAACATTCAGTACTTC.

This clone occurred a few times. The chain uses TRBV5-4 and TRBJ2-7; no reliable D call. The CDR3 loop spans 11 amino acids. V lost 3 bases to trimming and J lost 3 bases, with 4 bases between them. CDR1 SGHNT and CDR2 YYREEE come from the germline V gene (reference sequence). DNA of the CDR3: TGTGCCAGCAGCTCAATCTACGAGCAGTACTTC. Its protein is CASSSIYEQYF. The full variable domain, in which reference TRBV5-4 and TRBJ2-7 provide the parts outside the CDR3, is ETGVTQSPTHLIKTRGQQVTLRCSSQSGHNTVSWYQQALGQGPQFIFQYYREEENGRGNFPPRFSGLQFPNYSSELNVNALELDDSALYLCASSSIYEQYFGPGTRLTVT.

This clone was counted between two and nine times. This rearrangement joins TRBV6-5 to TRBJ1-1; 9 bases agree with TRBD1. This CDR3 spans 14 amino acids. CDR1 and CDR2 (germline): MNHEY, SVGAGI. V lost 7 bases, J lost 6 bases, and 9 bases stayed unmatched. The DNA for the CDR3 is TGTGCCAGCAACTCCGGGACAGGGTTATCTGAAGCTTTCTTT. Protein product: CASNSGTGLSEAFF.

The rearrangement joins TRBV13 to TRBJ1-4, with a possible D match to TRBD1 (6 bases). Germline CDR1 and CDR2: PRHDT and FYEKMQ (reference sequence). V was clipped by 5 bases and J by 5 bases, with 12 bases between them. The CDR3 spans 14 residues. The CDR3 sequence is CASSLRTENEKLFF. In nucleotides, the CDR3 is TGTGCCAGCAGCCTGAGGACAGAGAATGAAAAACTGTTTTTT.

The V gene is TRBV7-2, the J gene TRBJ2-2, with a weak D call TRBD2 (5 bases). V lost 1 base, J lost 2 bases, and 11 bases lay in between. The CDR3 runs 16 residues. Germline V lookup: CDR1 SGHTA, CDR2 FQGNSA. CDR3 region: CASSLGGKINTGELFF. CDR3 in DNA: TGTGCCAGCAGCTTAGGAGGGAAGATTAACACCGGGGAGCTGTTTTTT. Using reference TRBV7-2 and TRBJ2-2 for the parts outside the CDR3, the full variable domain is GAGVSQSPSNKVTEKGKDVELRCDPISGHTALYWYRQSLGQGLEFLIYFQGNSAPDKSGLPSDRFSAERTGGSVSTLTIQRTQQEDSAVYLCASSLGGKINTGELFFGEGSRLTVL.

This clone was seen just once. This sequence joins TRBV19 and TRBJ1-1, with TRBD1 matching over 7 bases. V lost 4 bases, J lost 1 base, and 3 bases stayed unmatched. CDR3 size: 14 residues. The germline gives CDR1 LNHDA, CDR2 SQIVND (reference sequence). The CDR3 region has the DNA TGTGCCAGTAGTACCCGGACAGGGAACACTGAAGCTTTCTTT. It is translated as CASSTRTGNTEAFF.

This chain uses TRBV7-2 with TRBJ2-7, with 15 bases identical to TRBD2. V dropped 2 bases and J dropped 2; count of bases not matched to a gene: 4. The CDR3 is 17 amino acids. Germline lookup yields CDR1 SGHTA and CDR2 FQGNSA. This chain's CDR3 is CASSLRTSGRVAYEQYF. CDR3 coding DNA: TGTGCCAGCAGCTTAAGGACTAGCGGGAGGGTCGCCTACGAGCAGTACTTC.

The chain employs TRBV28 and TRBJ2-7, with 8 positions matching TRBD1. This CDR3 has 16 residues. V dropped 8 bases and J dropped 0; count of bases not matched to a gene: 12. Germline lookup yields CDR1 MDHEN and CDR2 SYDVKM. This CDR3 reads CASYGGPGGFSYEQYF. Written as DNA, the CDR3 is TGTGCCAGCTATGGGGGACCAGGGGGCTTCTCCTACGAGCAGTACTTC.

The CDR3, as DNA: TGTGCCAGCAGCTTAGATGAAGGGAGTTACGAGCAGTACTTC. It is translated as CASSLDEGSYEQYF. This chain uses TRBV7-9 with TRBJ2-7; D may be TRBD2 (5 bases). This CDR3 contains 14 residues. V shed 1 base and J shed 4 bases, with 11 bases lying between them. Germline lookup yields CDR1 SEHNR and CDR2 FQNEAQ (reference sequence).

This clone turned up a few times. This rearrangement joins TRBV7-2 to TRBJ2-1; D is ambiguous. V was shortened by 5 bases and J by 13 bases, with 15 bases between the two germline ends. This CDR3 comprises 12 residues. Germline CDR1 is SGHTA and CDR2 is FQGNSA. The CDR3 nucleotides are TGTGCCAGCAGCCCCTCAGGAAGATACCAGTTCTTC. This gives the protein CASSPSGRYQFF.